This T cell receptor beta chain came from a study of T cell repertoires in cytomegalovirus infection. Study details: Recently identified HLA-C-restricted CMV epitopes and well-studied HLA-B-restricted CMV epitopes were used by the study.

The CDR3 sequence is 14 residues long. Germline assignment: CDR1 ENHRY and CDR2 SYGVKD. V was cut by 8 bases and J by 0 bases, with 14 bases left in between. Study conclusions and caveats: HLA-C-restricted CMV-specific TCR beta clonotypes prevailed in the ex vivo response.

Worth noting for this clonotype: Its antigen remains unidentified.

TCRdb independently ran MiXCR on the reads; one entry per CDR3 protein. Found here are roughly 730,000 distinct CDR3 sequences, around a third of them singletons; the top ten hold 15% to 20%. The material sequenced was cultured PBMCs, taken from culture after CMV antigen stimulation. The source is a human donor in good health (CMV status not recorded). Some clones in this sample may be carry-over from other donors' samples. The chain has TRBV10-3 and TRBJ2-7, with a possible D match to TRBD1 (7 bases). The CDR3: CAIGGDRSSYEQYF. The CDR3 DNA reads as TGTGCCATCGGAGGGGACAGATCCTCCTACGAGCAGTACTTC.